This is a list of T cell receptor beta chains from one sample in a study of T cell repertoires in cytomegalovirus infection. Their target antigens are unknown. TCRdb ran MiXCR on the reads and lists one entry per CDR3 protein. The table has some 590,000 distinct CDR3 sequences, about 39% seen once. The sequenced sample was cultured PBMCs, obtained from culture after CMV antigen stimulation. The receptors here all came from a human donor in good health (CMV status not recorded). Some clones in this sample may be carry-over from other donors' samples. Each CDR3 is given with its conserved first and last residue. A D gene is named only where the DNA matches it firmly. The size field is filled for only some rows; it gives once, few, many or a size class.

v_gene	abundance	d_gene	j_gene	len	CDR3nt	CDR3aa
TRBV20-1	.	TRBD1	TRBJ2-3	12	TGCAGTGCTCGACAGGGGGCGGATACGCAGTATTTT	CSARQGADTQYF
TRBV20-1	.	TRBD1	TRBJ1-5	14	TGCAGTGCTAGCGAGACAGGGAGCAATCAGCCCCAGCATTTT	CSASETGSNQPQHF
TRBV7-9	few	.	TRBJ2-5	15	TGTGCCAGCAGCTTAGGATCTCCAGGGGTAGAGACCCAGTACTTC	CASSLGSPGVETQYF
TRBV4-3	.	TRBD1	TRBJ1-5	17	TGCGCCAGCAGCCCAGGGGGGCAGGTCTATAGCAATCAGCCCCAGCATTTT	CASSPGGQVYSNQPQHF
TRBV6-6	.	.	TRBJ2-1	10	TGTGCCAGCATGATTGATGAGCAGTTCTTC	CASMIDEQFF
TRBV7-6	once	TRBD2	TRBJ2-3	15	TGTGCCAGAGCCGTGGGACTAGCGGGCACAGATACGCAGTATTTT	CARAVGLAGTDTQYF
TRBV6-5	.	.	TRBJ1-1	12	TGTGCCAGCAGGTCCGTTTCCACTGAAGCTTTCTTT	CASRSVSTEAFF
TRBV27	.	TRBD1	TRBJ1-5	14	TGTGCCAGCAGTTTTAAGCCAGGGGGTCAGCCCCAGCATTTT	CASSFKPGGQPQHF
TRBV6-1	few	.	TRBJ2-7	15	TGTGCCAGCAGGATAGAGGTTGGAGGGTCCTACGAGCAGTACTTC	CASRIEVGGSYEQYF
TRBV7-9	few	.	TRBJ1-6	14	TGTGCCAGCAGCGCGGGGGCGGATAATTCACCCCTCCACTTT	CASSAGADNSPLHF
TRBV5-5	.	TRBD1	TRBJ2-7	12	TGTGCCACGAGACAGGGAGTAGGGGAGCAGTACTTC	CATRQGVGEQYF
TRBV5-6	.	TRBD1	TRBJ2-1	15	TGTGCCAGCAGCCAGCGGACAGGGGCTATCGGTGAGCAGTTCTTC	CASSQRTGAIGEQFF
TRBV4-3	.	TRBD1	TRBJ1-2	18	TGCGCCAGCAGCCAAGGGTCCGGGCCGGGACAGGGGGCAAGTGGCTACACCTTC	CASSQGSGPGQGASGYTF
TRBV27	few	.	TRBJ2-1	15	TGTGCCAGTAAAACCCTCGACGACGGTAACAATGAGCAGTTCTTC	CASKTLDDGNNEQFF
TRBV7-9	.	.	TRBJ2-7	13	TGTGCCAGCCGACAGGACTCACCTTACGAGCAGTACTTC	CASRQDSPYEQYF
TRBV9	.	.	TRBJ1-3	14	TGTGCCAGCAGCGTATACCGCTCTGGAAACACCATATATTTT	CASSVYRSGNTIYF
TRBV20-1	.	TRBD2	TRBJ2-5	15	TGCAGTGCTAGAGACCCTAGCGGGAACCAAGAGACCCAGTACTTC	CSARDPSGNQETQYF
TRBV4-3	.	TRBD1	TRBJ1-2	15	TGCGCCAGCAGCCAAGCGGTACAGGGGCGCATGGGCTACACCTTC	CASSQAVQGRMGYTF
TRBV3-1	.	.	TRBJ1-2	12	TGTGCCAGCAGCCGACAGAAACTCGGCTACACCTTC	CASSRQKLGYTF
TRBV2	.	.	TRBJ2-2	14	TGTGCCAGCAGACTTTTACAGGGAACCGGGGAGCTGTTTTTT	CASRLLQGTGELFF
TRBV15	few	.	TRBJ2-3	16	TGTGCCACCAGCAGAGATCCGGATTCTAGCACAGATACGCAGTATTTT	CATSRDPDSSTDTQYF
TRBV19	.	TRBD2	TRBJ2-3	14	TGTGCCAAAACGGGAGGGAGGGCCGGGAATACGCAGTATTTT	CAKTGGRAGNTQYF
TRBV7-2	.	.	TRBJ2-2	15	TGTGCCCAGCCCTTTAGGGGGGCGCGGGGCGGGGAGCTGTTTTTT	CAQPFRGARGGELFF
TRBV6-1	few	TRBD2	TRBJ2-1	18	TGTGCCAGTTCGACTAGCGGGAGAAGTAAGGGGTACTACAATGAGCAGTTCTTC	CASSTSGRSKGYYNEQFF
TRBV11-2	.	.	TRBJ2-3	16	TGTGCCAGCAGCTCGGGTGGTACCGGCCGTGGAGATACGCAGTATTTT	CASSSGGTGRGDTQYF
TRBV19	few	.	TRBJ1-1	14	TGTGCCAGTAGTTCGGGGTCCTTGAACACTGAAGCTTTCTTT	CASSSGSLNTEAFF
TRBV7-3	few	.	TRBJ2-3	14	TGTGCCAGCAGCCCGATCGGAGAGACAGATACGCAGTATTTT	CASSPIGETDTQYF
TRBV7-9	few	.	TRBJ2-2	14	TGTGCCAGTAGCTTACAGACTTCGTACGGGGAGCTGTTTTTT	CASSLQTSYGELFF
TRBV28	.	TRBD1	TRBJ2-7	17	TGTGCCAGCAGTTTCCCCTCGGGGACAGGGACCTCCTACGAGCAGTACTTC	CASSFPSGTGTSYEQYF
TRBV19	.	.	TRBJ2-1	15	TGTGCCAGTAGTAAGTACGTATTCCCGGGGAATGAGCAGTTCTTC	CASSKYVFPGNEQFF
TRBV5-1	many	TRBD1	TRBJ1-2	13	TGCGCCAGCAGCCTGACAGGGGTAGCCGGCTACACCTTC	CASSLTGVAGYTF
TRBV7-8	.	.	TRBJ2-1	17	TGTGCCAGCAGCTTAGTTAGCGGTGGTATCATTTACAATGAGCAGTTCTTC	CASSLVSGGIIYNEQFF
TRBV7-9	.	.	TRBJ2-7	13	TGTGCCAGCAGCTCGACAGCCGCCTACGAGCAGTACTTC	CASSSTAAYEQYF
TRBV28	.	.	TRBJ2-2	18	TGTGCCAGCAGTTTATTAGGTGCGGGCAGGGGATACACCGGGGAGCTGTTTTTT	CASSLLGAGRGYTGELFF
TRBV6-1	.	.	TRBJ1-5	14	TGTGCCAGCGTACAGGGACCTAGCAATCAGCCCCAGCATTTT	CASVQGPSNQPQHF
TRBV4-1	.	.	TRBJ2-5	16	TGCGCCAGCAGCCAAGGCAGGGGTGCGTACCAAGAGACCCAGTACTTC	CASSQGRGAYQETQYF
TRBV2	few	.	TRBJ1-5	14	TGTGCCAGCAGCCAGGCGGTTAATCATCAGCCCCAGCATTTT	CASSQAVNHQPQHF
TRBV6-2/TRBV6-3	.	TRBD2	TRBJ2-5	17	TGTGCCAGCAGTTTCACCCTCGGGAGGGAGGGGATGGAGACCCAGTACTTC	CASSFTLGREGMETQYF
TRBV7-2	many	.	TRBJ2-3	13	TGTGCCAGCAGCTCGCGAGGGGTGGATACGCAGTATTTT	CASSSRGVDTQYF
TRBV5-4	.	.	TRBJ2-5	14	TGTGCCAGCAGCTTCGGGGGCCTCCAAGAGACCCAGTACTTC	CASSFGGLQETQYF
TRBV20-1	.	.	TRBJ1-5	14	TGCAGTGCTAGGCGGGGCAGGGACAATCAGCCCCAGCATTTT	CSARRGRDNQPQHF
TRBV2	few	.	TRBJ2-3	14	TGTGCCAGCAGTGTGACTACCGCGGGAGATACGCAGTATTTT	CASSVTTAGDTQYF
TRBV7-2	many	.	TRBJ2-2	15	TGTGCCAGCAGCTTACTCTCCGGTAACACCGGGGAGCTGTTTTTT	CASSLLSGNTGELFF
TRBV10-3	.	.	TRBJ2-7	13	TGTGCCATCAGTGAGTCGGTAAACGGAGAGCAGTACTTC	CAISESVNGEQYF
TRBV7-8	.	TRBD1	TRBJ1-2	15	TGTGCCAGCAGCTCCGGATCCAGGGGGAACTATGGCTACACCTTC	CASSSGSRGNYGYTF
TRBV4-1	.	.	TRBJ1-5	15	TGCGCCAGCAGCCAAGATTTCCAAGAGAATCAGCCCCAGCATTTT	CASSQDFQENQPQHF
TRBV7-6	few	TRBD2	TRBJ2-1	15	TGTGCCAGCAGCCCCCGACTAGCGGGAGATGGTGAGCAGTTCTTC	CASSPRLAGDGEQFF
TRBV6-1	.	.	TRBJ1-4	15	TGTGCCAGCAGTGTACAGCGGGTGGCTAATGAAAAACTGTTTTTT	CASSVQRVANEKLFF
TRBV24-1	.	.	TRBJ1-2	15	TGTGCCACCAGTGACCGGACAGACCTGCCTTATGGCTACACCTTC	CATSDRTDLPYGYTF
TRBV20-1	.	TRBD1	TRBJ2-5	13	TGCAGTGCGGGGCAGGGGGCGTCAGAGACCCAGTACTTC	CSAGQGASETQYF